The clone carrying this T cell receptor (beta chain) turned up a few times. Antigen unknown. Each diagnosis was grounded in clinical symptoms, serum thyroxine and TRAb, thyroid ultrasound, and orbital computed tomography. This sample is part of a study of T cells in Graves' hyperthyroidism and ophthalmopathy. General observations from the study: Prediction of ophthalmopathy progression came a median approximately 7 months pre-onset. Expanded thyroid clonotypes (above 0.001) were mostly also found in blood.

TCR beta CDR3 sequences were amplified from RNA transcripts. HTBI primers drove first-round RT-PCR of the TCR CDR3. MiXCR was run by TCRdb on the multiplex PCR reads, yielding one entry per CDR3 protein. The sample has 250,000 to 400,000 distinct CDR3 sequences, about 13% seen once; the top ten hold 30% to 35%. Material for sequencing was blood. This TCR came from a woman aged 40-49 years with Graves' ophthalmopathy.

The CDR3 reads CSVEGPGSNYGYTF. DNA for the CDR3: TGCAGCGTAGAGGGGCCAGGGTCTAACTATGGCTACACCTTC. The gene calls are TRBV29-1 and TRBJ1-2; TRBD1 is a possible D gene (5 bases). The CDR3 spans 14 residues. Trimming removed 6 bases at V and 0 bases at J, with 14 bases between. Germline CDR1 reads SQVTM; CDR2 reads ANQGSEA.